The 8 T cell receptor beta chains below all came from one sample that was sequenced in a study of cytomegalovirus exposure and HLA in healthy donors. The PCR was carried out with 60 Vbeta primers and 13 Jbeta primers. Libraries were prepared by immunoSEQ multiplex PCR; TCRdb keeps only in-frame clonotypes and omits some of them. The table includes about 130,000 clones, 79% detected once. The sample comprised PBMCs. The receptors were sampled from a man younger than 30 in good health and CMV-seronegative.

J is TRBJ2-7 and V is TRBV7-3; the match to TRBD2 covers 8 bases. Looked up from germline, CDR1 is SGHTA and CDR2 is FQGTGA. V trimming: 6 bases; J trimming: 5 bases; junction bases outside the gene matches: 9. There are 14 residues in the CDR3. The CDR3 DNA reads as TGTGCCAGCAGACCGGAGCCGGGAGGGCACGAGCAGTACTTC. Encoded protein: CASRPEPGGHEQYF.

This clone was observed a single time. J is TRBJ2-1 and V is TRBV29-1; 7 bases map to TRBD1. Trimming cost V 2 bases and J 6 bases; bases outside gene matches: 7. Germline V gene data show CDR1 as SQVTM and CDR2 as ANQGSEA. There are 14 residues in the CDR3. CDR3 bases: TGCAGCGTTGAAAGAGGGGCAGGGGGCAATGAGCAGTTCTTC. This codes for CSVERGAGGNEQFF.

The J gene is TRBJ1-4, the V gene TRBV5-8; D is unclear. Trimming pared 4 bases from V and 4 bases from J, leaving 17 bases between. This CDR3 has 16 residues. Germline V CDR1 and CDR2: SGHTS, YDEGEE. The CDR3 reads CASSRGGGEINEKLFF. CDR3 nucleotide sequence: TGTGCCAGCAGCCGAGGTGGCGGAGAGATTAATGAAAAACTGTTTTTT.

The rearrangement joins TRBV2 to TRBJ1-6; D not certain. Deletions cut 4 bases from V and 7 bases from J, with 5 bases between. This CDR3 has 12 amino acids. Per the germline V gene, CDR1 is SNHLY and CDR2 is FYNNEI. CDR3 amino acids: CASSAQNSPLHF. The CDR3, as DNA: TGTGCCAGCAGTGCGCAGAATTCACCCCTCCACTTT.

This clone was observed a few times. The genes are TRBV2 and TRBJ2-3, with 8 bases that match TRBD2. The germline gives CDR1 SNHLY, CDR2 FYNNEI. V lost 6 bases to trimming and J lost 2 bases; unmatched junction nucleotides: 10. The CDR3 extends over 16 amino acids. The CDR3 loop is CASSPLAGSHTDTQYF. The CDR3 region has the DNA TGTGCCAGCAGCCCCTTAGCGGGATCTCACACAGATACGCAGTATTTT.

The chain combines TRBV28 with TRBJ2-1, with 12 bases fitting TRBD2. This CDR3 spans 16 amino acids. Trimming at V came to 6 bases and at J to 6 bases, leaving 9 bases not matched to a gene. Germline V lookup: CDR1 MDHEN, CDR2 SYDVKM. CDR3: CASSTGGLAGFNEQFF. Written as DNA, the CDR3 is TGTGCCAGCAGCACCGGGGGACTAGCGGGTTTCAATGAGCAGTTCTTC.

The genes are TRBV19 and TRBJ2-1; TRBD2 agrees at 13 bases. V lost 3 bases to trimming and J lost 9 bases; unmatched junction nucleotides: 5. The CDR3 is made up of 15 amino acids. The germline gives CDR1 LNHDA, CDR2 SQIVND (reference sequence). In nucleotides, the CDR3 is TGTGCCAGTAGTATTAGGACTAGCGGGAGAGTTGAGCAGTTCTTC. Its protein is CASSIRTSGRVEQFF.

This clone was counted once. J is TRBJ2-4 and V is TRBV12-5; D is ambiguous. The V end was cut by 6 bases, the J end by 0 bases, with 9 bases between. The CDR3 is 14 amino acids. Germline V gene lookup returns CDR1 LGHNT and CDR2 FRNRAP. For the CDR3, the DNA is TGTGCTAGTGGGAAGAGTGCAGCCAAAAACATTCAGTACTTC. Translation: CASGKSAAKNIQYF.